Listed here are 7 T cell receptor beta chains from one sample, sequenced in a study of siplizumab effects on memory and regulatory T cells. Clones were read by immunoSEQ multiplex PCR, and TCRdb kept only the in-frame ones, dropping some. Here the sample spans over 100,000 clones, roughly 95% being singletons. The sequenced sample consisted of non-Treg CD4+ T cells sorted from blood. All receptors derive from a human donor in good health.

This chain links TRBV7-3 with TRBJ2-3; 10 nucleotides line up with TRBD2. The CDR3 runs to 17 residues. V dropped 1 base and J dropped 3; count of bases not matched to a gene: 7. CDR1 is SGHTA, CDR2 FQGTGA, per germline. CDR3 in amino acids: CASSLSASGGWTDTQYF. DNA for the CDR3: TGTGCCAGCAGCTTAAGTGCTAGCGGGGGTTGGACAGATACGCAGTATTTT.

This rearrangement joins TRBV4-2 to TRBJ1-1; 12 nucleotides align to TRBD1. V gave up 5 bases and J gave up 4 bases; unmatched junction bases: 11. Germline V gives CDR1 LGHNA, CDR2 YNFKEQ. CDR3 length equals 17 residues. The CDR3 here is CASSFRDRGLCSTEAFF. The DNA for the CDR3 is TGTGCCAGCAGCTTCCGGGACAGGGGGCTGTGTAGCACTGAAGCTTTCTTT.

This clone was seen a single time. The V gene is TRBV10-3, the J gene TRBJ1-2; D possibly corresponds to TRBD1 (5 bases). The CDR3 contains 14 residues. The germline V gene encodes CDR1 ENHRY and CDR2 SYGVKD. Deletions cut 6 bases from V and 0 bases from J, with 11 bases between. The CDR3 sequence is CAIRKGESNYGYTF. CDR3 sequence (DNA): TGTGCCATCAGGAAAGGGGAGTCTAACTATGGCTACACCTTC.

This clone was counted a single time. The rearrangement joins TRBV15 to TRBJ2-3, with TRBD2 matching over 14 bases. CDR3 size: 16 residues. The trim removed 3 bases at V and 4 bases at J, leaving 3 bases unmatched. Looked up from germline, CDR1 is LNHNV and CDR2 is YYDKDF (reference sequence). CDR3 protein: CATSRTSGGAADTQYF. In nucleotides, the CDR3 is TGTGCCACCAGCAGGACTAGCGGGGGGGCCGCAGATACGCAGTATTTT.

This clone was seen only once. The chain carries TRBV7-2 and TRBJ2-3, with D unclear. Looked up from germline, CDR1 is SGHTA and CDR2 is FQGNSA. The CDR3 length is 13 residues. V was trimmed by 1 base and J by 6 bases, leaving 8 bases between them. As DNA, the CDR3 is TGTGCCAGCAGCTTAGGGCGCCTTGATACGCAGTATTTT. Translating gives CASSLGRLDTQYF.

The rearrangement links TRBV6-1 to TRBJ1-2; weak D call: TRBD1 (6 bases). V lost 6 bases and J 4 bases, leaving 18 bases between the germline ends. Germline CDR1 and CDR2: MNHNS and SASEGT. The CDR3 consists of 15 residues. The CDR3 spells CASRDYNRVSYGYTF. For the CDR3, the DNA is TGTGCCAGCAGGGATTACAACAGGGTGAGCTATGGCTACACCTTC.

This sequence joins TRBV4-1 and TRBJ1-4; D is perhaps TRBD1 (6 bases). Trimming removed 2 bases at V and 5 bases at J, with 12 bases between. This CDR3 is 15 amino acids long. Per the germline V gene, CDR1 is MGHRA and CDR2 is YSYEKL. The chain's CDR3 is CASSQTGLGNEKLFF. Written as DNA, the CDR3 is TGCGCCAGCAGCCAAACAGGGTTAGGGAATGAAAAACTGTTTTTT.